These 29 T cell receptor beta chains originate from one sample sequenced in a study of T cells in Graves' hyperthyroidism and ophthalmopathy. The TCR beta CDR3 regions underwent amplification using RNA transcripts as the source. In the first-round RT-PCR of the TCR CDR3, the HTBI primer set was used. TCRdb reprocessed the multiplex PCR reads with MiXCR, giving one entry per CDR3 protein. The sample yields fewer than 550,000 distinct CDR3 sequences, approximately 25% seen once. Specimen: blood. These receptors were obtained from a woman aged 25-40 years with Graves' ophthalmopathy.

The V call is TRBV20-1, the J call TRBJ2-5; D ambiguous. V was clipped by 4 bases and J by 2 bases, with 5 bases between them. CDR3 length: 11 residues. Germline V gene sequence: CDR1 DFQATT, CDR2 SNEGSKA (reference sequence). CDR3 nucleotides: TGCAGTGCTATATCGCAAGAGACCCAGTACTTC. This sequence encodes CSAISQETQYF.

This clonotype was observed at least ten times. The chain links TRBV27 to TRBJ2-7; TRBD1 matches 9 bases. With V trimmed by 2 bases and J by 4 bases, 6 bases remained unmatched. The CDR3 length is 15 residues. Germline lookup yields CDR1 MNHEY and CDR2 SMNVEV (reference sequence). As DNA, the CDR3 is TGTGCCAGCAGTTTAAGGGGACAGGGCGGATACGAGCAGTACTTC. It specifies CASSLRGQGGYEQYF.

This clonotype was detected ten times or more. The chain links TRBV27 to TRBJ1-1; D call uncertain. Trimming stripped 6 bases from V and 0 bases from J, with 11 bases between. The CDR3 totals 14 residues. CDR1 and CDR2 from the germline V gene are MNHEY and SMNVEV (reference sequence). The CDR3 protein is CASSHHGLNTEAFF. CDR3 in DNA: TGTGCCAGCAGCCATCATGGTCTGAACACTGAAGCTTTCTTT.

Ten or more counts support this clonotype. The gene calls are TRBV12-3 or TRBV12-4 and TRBJ1-5, with D perhaps TRBD1 (5 bases). V was pared by 2 bases and J by 0 bases, with 8 bases between. The CDR3 is 15 residues long. The CDR3 region is CASSLWGSSNQPQHF. The CDR3 nucleotides are TGTGCCAGCAGTTTATGGGGGAGTAGCAATCAGCCCCAGCATTTT.

The J gene is TRBJ2-5, the V gene TRBV7-8; 9 bases map to TRBD2. V was pared by 1 base and J by 4 bases, with 13 bases of the junction left unmatched. Looked up from germline, CDR1 is SGHVS and CDR2 is FQNEAQ. The CDR3 is made up of 18 amino acids. In DNA, the CDR3 is TGTGCCAGCAGCTTAGAGTCTAGCGGGGAGCCGGACCCAGAGACCCAGTACTTC. As protein: CASSLESSGEPDPETQYF.

The chain carries TRBV7-8 and TRBJ1-1; no definite D call. There are 13 residues in the CDR3. Germline lookup yields CDR1 SGHVS and CDR2 FQNEAQ. Trimming stripped 4 bases from V and 3 bases from J, with 9 bases between. This CDR3 reads CASSSTKDTEAFF. The CDR3 nucleotides are TGTGCCAGCAGCTCTACTAAGGACACTGAAGCTTTCTTT.

This clonotype has at least ten counts. The chain recombines TRBV19 with TRBJ1-5; D remains unclear. V dropped 4 bases and J dropped 0 bases, with 19 bases sitting between them. This CDR3 spans 18 amino acids. CDR1 is LNHDA, CDR2 SQIVND, per germline (reference sequence). CDR3 sequence reads: CASSKFSASTGSNQPQHF. CDR3 sequence (DNA): TGTGCCAGTAGTAAATTTTCCGCGTCAACGGGTAGCAATCAGCCCCAGCATTTT.

Points on this clonotype: This CDR3 fails to terminate in the conserved phenylalanine or tryptophan, so it likely reflects a read error. The chain carries TRBV5-1 and TRBJ1-1; D is perhaps TRBD1 (6 bases). The CDR3 spans 12 residues. Germline CDR1 SGHRS, CDR2 YFSETQ. The CDR3 bases are TGCGCCAGTAGCTGGCAGGGGACTGAAGCTTTCTAT. Encoded protein: CASSWQGTEAFY.

This clonotype was recorded at least ten times. The V call is TRBV2, the J call TRBJ2-7, with D possibly being TRBD2 (6 bases). The germline V and J ends were trimmed by 5 bases and 3 bases, with 23 bases remaining between them. CDR1 and CDR2 from the germline V gene are SNHLY and FYNNEI. This CDR3 has 17 residues. The DNA of the CDR3 is TGTGCCAGCAGTTCTGAGAGGCTCGTCGGAGGGCTCTACGAGCAGTACTTC. As protein: CASSSERLVGGLYEQYF.

This clonotype was counted a few times. This chain joins TRBV20-1 and TRBJ2-7; either TRBD1 or TRBD2 may fit D (6 bases each). Germline V gene sequence: CDR1 DFQATT, CDR2 SNEGSKA (reference sequence). This CDR3 comprises 13 residues. Trimming shortened V by 6 bases and J by 1 base, and 13 bases separated the two germline ends. CDR3 in DNA: TGCAGTGCAAGGAGGGACAATTCCTACGAGCAGTACTTC. It codes for CSARRDNSYEQYF.

This clonotype was counted at least ten times. V and J are TRBV20-1 and TRBJ2-7, with TRBD2 identical over 8 bases. V was clipped by 3 bases and J by 3 bases; unmatched bases: 10. The CDR3 covers 15 residues. The germline gives CDR1 DFQATT, CDR2 SNEGSKA (reference sequence). CDR3 DNA sequence: TGCAGTGCTAGGTTACCGGGGGGGAAGAACTACGAGCAGTACTTC. It yields the protein CSARLPGGKNYEQYF.

The rearrangement joins TRBV6-1 to TRBJ2-7; D gene uncertain. Germline V lookup: CDR1 MNHNS, CDR2 SASEGT. V lost 4 bases and J 3 bases, leaving 13 bases between the germline ends. This CDR3 has 14 amino acids. CDR3 amino acids: CASSVFTPGYEQYF. For the CDR3, the DNA is TGTGCCAGCAGTGTCTTCACGCCGGGCTACGAGCAGTACTTC.

There are many counts of this clonotype. The rearrangement joins TRBV11-2 to TRBJ2-5, with D unresolved. Germline lookup yields CDR1 SGHAT and CDR2 FQNNGV. Trimming shortened V by 4 bases and J by 2 bases, and 5 bases separated the two germline ends. The CDR3 consists of 12 residues. Here the CDR3 reads CASSSEQETQYF. The CDR3 region has the DNA TGTGCCAGCAGCTCCGAACAAGAGACCCAGTACTTC. The whole variable domain, filled in from reference TRBV11-2 and TRBJ2-5, reads EAGVAQSPRYKIIEKRQSVAFWCNPISGHATLYWYQQILGQGPKLLIQFQNNGVVDDSQLPKDRFSAERLKGVDSTLKIQPAKLEDSAVYLCASSSEQETQYFGPGTRLLVL.

The table lists this clonotype with many counts. The chain recombines TRBV6-1 with TRBJ1-3; D remains unclear. Deletions cut 7 bases from V and 4 bases from J, with 14 bases between. The germline CDR1 and CDR2 sequences are MNHNS and SASEGT. The CDR3 sequence is 14 residues long. CDR3 protein: CASTSGREGNTIYF. CDR3 sequence (DNA): TGTGCCAGCACCTCCGGGAGGGAGGGAAACACCATATATTTT.

The rearrangement uses TRBV6-2 or TRBV6-3 and TRBJ1-5; no clear D gene. Looked up from germline, CDR1 is MNHEY and CDR2 is SVGEGT. This CDR3 comprises 13 residues. Trimming removed 2 bases from V and 5 bases from J, with 7 bases in between. CDR3: CASSYKVDQPQHF. For the CDR3, the DNA is TGTGCCAGCAGTTACAAGGTGGATCAGCCCCAGCATTTT.

The chain joins TRBV10-3 to TRBJ2-5; D is unclear. V was cut by 4 bases and J by 4 bases, with 19 bases left in between. The germline V gene encodes CDR1 ENHRY and CDR2 SYGVKD. The CDR3 has 16 residues. The CDR3 nucleotides are TGTGCCATCAGTGCCCGCCGGCCGGCGCAGGCAGAGACCCAGTACTTC. Protein sequence: CAISARRPAQAETQYF.

About this clonotype itself: A much larger clonotype is one base distant, so this may be a read error. This sequence joins TRBV12-3 or TRBV12-4 and TRBJ2-2; TRBD1 aligns across 7 bases. The CDR3 runs 14 residues. Trimming took 5 bases from V and 3 from J; bases not matched to a gene: 3. In DNA form, the CDR3 reads TGTGCCAGCAGTCCCGGACAGGACACCGGGGAGCTGTTTTTT. It encodes CASSPGQDTGELFF.

This clonotype was counted ten times or more. The chain uses TRBV19 and TRBJ2-2; no clear D. Germline-derived CDR1 and CDR2 are LNHDA and SQIVND (reference sequence). The CDR3 has 13 residues. Trimming shortened V by 5 bases and J by 7 bases, and 11 bases separated the two germline ends. CDR3 DNA sequence: TGTGCCAGTAGTCCCTACGGAGACGGGGAGCTGTTTTTT. It is translated as CASSPYGDGELFF.

Many counts were recorded for this clonotype. The rearrangement uses TRBV28 and TRBJ2-7; no definite D call. The CDR3 loop spans 13 amino acids. V was clipped by 5 bases and J by 5 bases, with 13 bases between them. Germline V gives CDR1 MDHEN, CDR2 SYDVKM. The CDR3 sequence: CASSARLEHEQYF. DNA of the CDR3: TGTGCCAGCAGTGCCCGGTTAGAACACGAGCAGTACTTC.

Only a few counts were recorded for this clonotype. This rearrangement joins TRBV11-2 to TRBJ2-2; D is uncertain. The V gene's germline CDR1 is SGHAT and CDR2 FQNNGV. The V end was cut by 6 bases, the J end by 1 base, with 15 bases between. This CDR3 spans 16 amino acids. This chain's CDR3 is CASSRPQALNTGELFF. In nucleotides, the CDR3 is TGTGCCAGCAGTAGACCCCAGGCCCTGAACACCGGGGAGCTGTTTTTT.

The V call is TRBV6-4, the J call TRBJ1-2; 10 bases align to TRBD1. The CDR3 runs 15 residues. Looked up from germline, CDR1 is MRHNA and CDR2 is SNTAGT. V lost 3 bases to trimming and J lost 4 bases; unmatched junction nucleotides: 5. The CDR3 loop is CASSEQTGGGYGYTF. The DNA for the CDR3 is TGTGCCAGCAGTGAGCAGACAGGGGGCGGCTATGGCTACACCTTC.

This clonotype has a count of ten or more. The chain is built from TRBV30 and TRBJ1-1; D not certain. This CDR3 spans 14 amino acids. V shed 1 base and J shed 2 bases, with 11 bases lying between them. Germline V gene sequence: CDR1 GTSNPN, CDR2 SVGIG (reference sequence). The CDR3 nucleotides read TGTGCCTGGAGTGGTCTTACCTCAAACACTGAAGCTTTCTTT. Amino acids: CAWSGLTSNTEAFF.

Ten or more counts support this clonotype. The chain employs TRBV6-2 or TRBV6-3 and TRBJ1-1; no clear D gene. The CDR3 consists of 14 residues. Germline V gene sequence: CDR1 MNHEY, CDR2 SVGEGT. V dropped 6 bases and J dropped 0 bases, with 11 bases sitting between them. The CDR3 spells CASRASGLNTEAFF. CDR3 bases: TGTGCCAGCAGAGCCTCGGGATTGAACACTGAAGCTTTCTTT.

This clonotype came up a few times. The chain links TRBV2 to TRBJ1-4, with D perhaps matching TRBD1 (6 bases). The CDR3 covers 12 residues. CDR1 is SNHLY and CDR2 is FYNNEI in the germline V gene. V was shortened by 8 bases and J by 15 bases, with 19 bases between the two germline ends. Here the CDR3 reads CASLSTGSLLFF. The CDR3 bases are TGTGCCAGCCTATCCACAGGGTCGCTTTTGTTTTTT.

On this clonotype itself: A much larger clone lies one base from this, so it may be a read error. The chain couples TRBV27 to TRBJ2-3, with D perhaps given as TRBD1 or TRBD2 (5 bases each). The CDR3 has 17 residues. Germline V CDR1 and CDR2: MNHEY, SMNVEV (reference sequence). V was pared by 7 bases and J by 6 bases, with 26 bases between. The CDR3 loop is CASNVGWGIATSDTQYF. CDR3 DNA: TGTGCCAGCAATGTAGGGTGGGGGATCGCCACGAGCGATACGCAGTATTTT.

The chain links TRBV28 to TRBJ1-6; D is unclear. This CDR3 has 15 amino acids. Trimming took 5 bases from V and 2 from J, leaving 10 bases between them. Looked up from germline, CDR1 is MDHEN and CDR2 is SYDVKM. This CDR3 is CASSAGVPYNSPLHF. The CDR3 DNA is TGTGCCAGCAGTGCCGGGGTCCCCTATAATTCACCCCTCCACTTT.

This clonotype was counted at least ten times. The rearrangement uses TRBV4-3 and TRBJ1-5, with 7 positions matching TRBD1. This CDR3 has 14 amino acids. CDR1 is LGHNA, CDR2 YSLEER, per germline. The ends lost 1 base at V and 6 bases at J; junction bases unmatched: 3. CDR3 loop: CASSQVEGAQPQHF. The DNA of the CDR3 is TGCGCCAGCAGCCAAGTGGAGGGGGCTCAGCCCCAGCATTTT.

This chain connects TRBV7-3 to TRBJ1-1; tentative D call: TRBD1 (6 bases). Trimming took off 5 bases at V and 1 base at J, with 11 bases between the two ends. Germline CDR1 and CDR2: SGHTA and FQGTGA. This CDR3 is built from 14 residues. CDR3 sequence (DNA): TGTGCCAGCAGCAGGGGGGTCTCGAACACTGAAGCTTTCTTT. Its translation is CASSRGVSNTEAFF.

This clonotype was found many times. The V gene is TRBV20-1, the J gene TRBJ1-2; D remains unclear. The CDR3 has 14 residues. Germline CDR1 and CDR2: DFQATT and SNEGSKA (reference sequence). Trimming shortened V by 0 bases and J by 4 bases, and 12 bases separated the two germline ends. In DNA, the CDR3 is TGCAGTGCTAGAGATATGAGGGCTGGCTATGGCTACACCTTC. Translated, it gives CSARDMRAGYGYTF.